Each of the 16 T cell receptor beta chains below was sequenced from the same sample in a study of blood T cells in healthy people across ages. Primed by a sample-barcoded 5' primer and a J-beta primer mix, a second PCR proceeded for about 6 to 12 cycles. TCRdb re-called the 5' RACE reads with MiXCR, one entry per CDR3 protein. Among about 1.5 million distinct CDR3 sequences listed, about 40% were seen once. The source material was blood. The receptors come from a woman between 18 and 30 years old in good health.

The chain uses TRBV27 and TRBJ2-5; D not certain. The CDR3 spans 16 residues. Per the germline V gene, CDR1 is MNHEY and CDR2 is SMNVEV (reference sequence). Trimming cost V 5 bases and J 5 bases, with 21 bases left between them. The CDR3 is CASSNYRPPLGETQYF. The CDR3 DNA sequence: TGTGCCAGCAGTAACTACCGGCCTCCCCTGGGGGAGACCCAGTACTTC.

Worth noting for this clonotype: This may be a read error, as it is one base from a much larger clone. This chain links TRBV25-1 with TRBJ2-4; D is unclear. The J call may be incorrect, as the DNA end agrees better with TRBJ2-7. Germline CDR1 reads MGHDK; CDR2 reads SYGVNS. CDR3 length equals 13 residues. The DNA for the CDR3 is TGTGCCGGCAGTGAATTATCCAACTACGAGCAGTACTTC. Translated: CAGSELSNYEQYF.

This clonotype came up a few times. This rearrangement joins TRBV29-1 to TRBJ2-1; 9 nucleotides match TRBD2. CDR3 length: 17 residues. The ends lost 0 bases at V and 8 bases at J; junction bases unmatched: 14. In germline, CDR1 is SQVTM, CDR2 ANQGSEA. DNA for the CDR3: TGCAGCGTTGAAGACCCCGGACTAGCGCGTGCTAATGATGAGCAGTTCTTC. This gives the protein CSVEDPGLARANDEQFF.

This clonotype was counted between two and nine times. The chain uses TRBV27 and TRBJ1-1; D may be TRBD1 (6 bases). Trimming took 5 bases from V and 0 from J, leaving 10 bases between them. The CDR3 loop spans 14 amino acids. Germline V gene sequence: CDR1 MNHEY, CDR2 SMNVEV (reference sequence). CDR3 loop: CASSRQVMNTEAFF. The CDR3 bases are TGTGCCAGCAGTAGACAGGTCATGAACACTGAAGCTTTCTTT.

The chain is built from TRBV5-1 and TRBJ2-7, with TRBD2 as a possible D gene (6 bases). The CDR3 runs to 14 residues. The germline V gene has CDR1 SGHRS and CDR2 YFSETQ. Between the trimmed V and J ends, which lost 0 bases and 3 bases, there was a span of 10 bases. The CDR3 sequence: CASSLAGDGYEQYF. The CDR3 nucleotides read TGCGCCAGCAGCTTGGCGGGGGATGGCTACGAGCAGTACTTC.

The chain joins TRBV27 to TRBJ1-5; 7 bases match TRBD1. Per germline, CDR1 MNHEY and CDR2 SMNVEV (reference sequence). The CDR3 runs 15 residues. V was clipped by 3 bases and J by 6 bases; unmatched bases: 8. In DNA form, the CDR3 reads TGTGCCAGCAGTTTCCGGCAGGGGGGGAGTCAGCCCCAGCATTTT. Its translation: CASSFRQGGSQPQHF.

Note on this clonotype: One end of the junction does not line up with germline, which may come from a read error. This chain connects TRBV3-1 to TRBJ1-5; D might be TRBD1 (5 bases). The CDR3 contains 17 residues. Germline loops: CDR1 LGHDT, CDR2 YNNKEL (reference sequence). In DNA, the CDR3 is TGCGCCAGCAGCCAAGAAAGTGGGACTTGGGGCAATCAGCCCCAGCATTTT. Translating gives CASSQESGTWGNQPQHF.

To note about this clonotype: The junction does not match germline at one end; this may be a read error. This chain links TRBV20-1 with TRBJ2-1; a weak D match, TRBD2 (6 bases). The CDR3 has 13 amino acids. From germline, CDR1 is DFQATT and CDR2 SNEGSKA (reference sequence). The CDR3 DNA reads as TGCAGTACTAGAGACGGACTACTAAATGAGCAGTTCTTC. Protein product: CSTRDGLLNEQFF.

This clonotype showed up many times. The CDR3 reads CASSASGEHTQYF. The CDR3 coding sequence is TGTGCCAGCAGTGCTAGCGGGGAACATACGCAGTATTTT. The chain recombines TRBV6-5 with TRBJ2-3, with TRBD2 matching 9 bases. CDR3 length equals 13 residues. CDR1 MNHEY and CDR2 SVGAGI come from the germline V gene. V shed 5 bases, J shed 7 bases, and the junction held 4 bases outside the gene matches.

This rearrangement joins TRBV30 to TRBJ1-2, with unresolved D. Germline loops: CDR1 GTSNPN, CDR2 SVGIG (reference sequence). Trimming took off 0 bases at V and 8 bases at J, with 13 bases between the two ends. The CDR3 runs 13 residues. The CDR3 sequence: CAWSVQLLGGYTF. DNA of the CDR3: TGTGCCTGGAGTGTACAGTTATTAGGAGGCTACACCTTC.

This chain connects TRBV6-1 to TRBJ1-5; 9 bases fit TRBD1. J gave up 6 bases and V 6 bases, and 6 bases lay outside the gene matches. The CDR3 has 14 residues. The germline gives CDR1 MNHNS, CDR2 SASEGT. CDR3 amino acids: CASRGQGWTQPQHF. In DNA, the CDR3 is TGTGCCAGCAGAGGACAGGGGTGGACTCAGCCCCAGCATTTT.

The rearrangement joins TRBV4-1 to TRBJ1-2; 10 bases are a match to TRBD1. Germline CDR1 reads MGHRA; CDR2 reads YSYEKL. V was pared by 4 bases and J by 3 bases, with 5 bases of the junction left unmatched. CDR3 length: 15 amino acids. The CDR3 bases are TGCGCCAGCAGCCGCACGACAGGGGGCGACTATGGCTACACCTTC. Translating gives CASSRTTGGDYGYTF.

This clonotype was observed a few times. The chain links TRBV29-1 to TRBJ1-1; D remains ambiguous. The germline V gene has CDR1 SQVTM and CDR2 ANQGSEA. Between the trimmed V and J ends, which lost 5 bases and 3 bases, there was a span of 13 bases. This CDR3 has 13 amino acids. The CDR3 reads CSVQAGGDTEAFF. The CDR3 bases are TGCAGCGTTCAGGCGGGAGGCGACACTGAAGCTTTCTTT.

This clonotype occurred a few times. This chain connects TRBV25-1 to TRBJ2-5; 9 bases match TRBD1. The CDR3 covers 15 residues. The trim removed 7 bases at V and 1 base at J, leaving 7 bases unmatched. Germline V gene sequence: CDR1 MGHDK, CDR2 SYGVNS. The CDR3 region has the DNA TGTGCCAGCATCGGATTGGGACAGGGCCAAGAGACCCAGTACTTC. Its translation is CASIGLGQGQETQYF.

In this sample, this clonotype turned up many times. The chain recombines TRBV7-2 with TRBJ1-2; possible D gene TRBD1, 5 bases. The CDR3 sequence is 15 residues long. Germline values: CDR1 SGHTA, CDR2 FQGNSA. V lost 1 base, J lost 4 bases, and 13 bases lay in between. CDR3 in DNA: TGTGCCAGCAGCTTAGAGTCTCAGGGCGCCTATGGCTACACCTTC. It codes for CASSLESQGAYGYTF.

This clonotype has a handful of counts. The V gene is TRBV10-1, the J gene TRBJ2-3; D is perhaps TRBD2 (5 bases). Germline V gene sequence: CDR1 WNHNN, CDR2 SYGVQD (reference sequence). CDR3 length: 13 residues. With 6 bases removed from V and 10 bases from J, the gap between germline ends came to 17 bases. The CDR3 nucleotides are TGCGCCAGCAGCATCTCTTGGGAGCGGTCGCAGTATTTT. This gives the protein CASSISWERSQYF.